This T cell receptor beta chain was identified during a study of cytomegalovirus exposure and HLA in healthy donors. Study outcomes and limitations: Presence/absence analysis assumed near-uniform sequencing depth across donors. TCR beta sequences numbering 15,000 to 20,000 were associated with HLA alleles at 0.05 false discovery rate in a later analysis.

A note on this clone: The antigen remains undetermined.

With 60 Vbeta and 13 Jbeta primers, the PCR was carried out. Per the study methods: As a later analysis found, there were around 86 million unique TCR beta chains, of which roughly 11 million were shared. Sequenced by immunoSEQ multiplex PCR; TCRdb stores in-frame clones only, minus some. V, J and clone size were drawn from that table, and D and trimming were deduced from the DNA. The sample lists roughly 33,000 clones, around three quarters seen once, with approximately 6% in the top ten. V was cut by 3 bases and J by 5 bases, with 4 bases left in between. The CDR3 is 11 residues long. Germline values: CDR1 MNHNS, CDR2 SASEGT.

The material sequenced was PBMCs. This receptor was obtained from a male donor in good health and CMV-seronegative. The chain joins TRBV6-1 to TRBJ1-1; no firm D call. CDR3 residues: CASSDYTEAFF. In DNA form, the CDR3 reads TGTGCCAGCAGTGACTATACTGAAGCTTTCTTT.